One sample yielded the 6 T cell receptor beta chains listed below, sequenced in a study of T-cell reconstitution after alpha-beta-depleted transplantation in children listed by TCRdb under 2016. Receptor amplification or capture employed PCR. Data came from an Illumina HiSeq 2500. Molecular barcoding was employed in the preparation of TCR libraries, with unique molecular identifiers being used to normalize TCRbeta repertoire quantification. The public reads were quality trimmed at Q25 with fastp and then assembled into clones with MiXCR by TCRdb, keeping productive beta chains. Duplicate CDR3 protein sequences are folded into a single record with the most common DNA and genes. The sample has some 830,000 distinct CDR3 sequences on record, around 15% of them singletons. The top ten clonotypes cover about 5% of the sample. Read against the paper, the sample's treatment or condition label means: allogeneic hematopoietic cell transplantation with graft depleted of TCRalphabeta T cells and CD19 B cells.

The sample consisted of PBMCs, mostly from graft donor cells, taken 360 days after TCRalphabeta/CD19-depleted stem cell transplant. These receptors originate from a male patient under 18 who had a stem cell transplant for acute lymphoblastic leukemia, so the T cells may come from the graft donor.

The chain employs TRBV29-1 and TRBJ2-7, with a weak D call TRBD1 (5 bases). The CDR3 totals 13 residues. V was clipped by 7 bases and J by 0 bases, with 13 bases between them. The germline gives CDR1 SQVTM, CDR2 ANQGSEA. CDR3 region: CSALRAVSYEQYF. As DNA, the CDR3 is TGCAGCGCCCTCAGGGCGGTCTCCTACGAGCAGTACTTC.

This chain joins TRBV7-9 and TRBJ1-4, with TRBD1 identical over 9 bases. V dropped 1 base and J dropped 8; count of bases not matched to a gene: 14. The CDR3 is 18 amino acids. CDR1 SEHNR and CDR2 FQNEAQ come from the germline V gene (reference sequence). The CDR3 nucleotides read TGTGCCAGCAGCTTAGGATACGAACAGGGGGCGCTTAGCGAAAAACTGTTTTTT. Protein product: CASSLGYEQGALSEKLFF.

The V and J genes are TRBV5-1 and TRBJ2-3, with 8 nucleotides matching TRBD2. Trimming took 2 bases from V and 0 from J; bases not matched to a gene: 11. Germline CDR1 and CDR2: SGHRS and YFSETQ. The CDR3 totals 18 residues. This CDR3 is CASSLTAGLVGSTDTQYF. For the CDR3, the DNA is TGCGCCAGCAGCTTAACCGCGGGACTAGTTGGGAGCACAGATACGCAGTATTTT.

In this sample, this clonotype turned up once. V is TRBV7-8 and J is TRBJ2-1; 9 bases align to TRBD2. The CDR3 has 19 amino acids. The V gene's germline CDR1 is SGHVS and CDR2 FQNEAQ. The J segment lost 4 bases and the V segment lost 5 bases, leaving 18 bases of the junction unmatched. The CDR3 reads CASSRTEGRRLAVYNEQFF. As DNA, the CDR3 is TGTGCCAGCAGCCGAACAGAGGGTCGGAGACTAGCGGTTTACAATGAGCAGTTCTTC.

There are a few counts of this clonotype. V gene TRBV4-1 combines with J gene TRBJ2-7, with 8 bases aligning to TRBD1. V lost 2 bases, J lost 3 bases, and 24 bases stayed unmatched. Per the germline V gene, CDR1 is MGHRA and CDR2 is YSYEKL. This CDR3 has 21 residues. In nucleotides, the CDR3 is TGCGCCAGCAGCCAATACCGGATAACGGGGGACAGGTACTTCCTTAACTACGAGCAGTACTTC. Translated: CASSQYRITGDRYFLNYEQYF.

The chain has TRBV24-1 and TRBJ1-2; no firm D call. V lost 3 bases and J 14 bases, leaving 15 bases between the germline ends. CDR1 is KGHDR and CDR2 is SFDVKD in the germline V gene. CDR3 length: 12 amino acids. The CDR3 loop is CATSDRIPRWTF. In DNA form, the CDR3 reads TGTGCCACCAGTGATCGGATCCCTCGTTGGACCTTC.